This TCR beta chain was recovered during a study of breast tumors, draining lymph nodes, adjacent tissues (dated by TCRdb to about 2016). About the investigation overall: Breast cancer patients provided tumor, adjacent nontumor tissue and axillary lymph nodes, and the study compared the TCR beta repertoires across these three sources. The study was designed to assess the relationships and possible T-cell exchange between tumor, surrounding tissue and draining lymph node repertoires in human breast cancer.

Findings and caveats that apply to the study as a whole: The data were considered consistent with the idea that most tumor T cells come from the lymph node and then expand in tumor tissue. Tumor and nontumor tissue repertoires were significantly more similar in luminal-like than in basal-like breast cancer. The conclusion that tumor T cells originate in lymph nodes was presented as consistent with a hypothesis rather than as directly demonstrated. Tumor T-cell repertoires showed less diversity than lymph node repertoires and more diversity than nontumor tissue repertoires, and tumor T-cell repertoires showed preferential V and J gene usage.

Sequencing took place on an Illumina HiSeq 2000. Multiplex PCR amplification was used to build the TCR beta chain libraries. High-throughput sequencing was used to analyze the amplified TCR beta chain products. TCRdb redid the processing of the public reads, applying fastp at Q25 and MiXCR, and retained in-frame beta chains. A single entry per CDR3 protein holds the most common genes and DNA from its merged rows. In all, the sample holds 130,000 or so distinct CDR3 sequences, and around 21% of those were seen once. The ten largest clones capture roughly 2% of the sample. In this sample, this clonotype turned up many times. No cognate antigen has been identified for it. Qualities for individual bases were not recorded, and no much larger clone is one base off. The lymph node samples were taken from the axillary draining lymph nodes of breast cancer patients. The germline V gene (reference sequence) provides CDR1 DFQATT and CDR2 SNEGSKA. The CDR3 numbers 14 residues from cysteine through phenylalanine. Solely the CDR3 DNA is kept, with 42 bases framed from the first base. V gives up 2 bases and J gives up 1 base, and the segment between their germline ends measures 10 bases.

Sequenced input: axillary lymph node tissue. The origin of this receptor is a female donor with breast cancer. Some clones in this sample may be carry-over from other donors' samples. The chain links TRBV20-1 with TRBJ2-3; TRBD2 is possibly the D segment (5 matching bases). The DNA sequence is given as TGCAGTGCTAGACCATGGCGGGGCACAGATACGCAGTATTTT. Its amino acids are CSARPWRGTDTQYF.